The 28 T cell receptor beta chains given below trace back to one sample, sequenced in a study of graft-versus-host responses after intestinal transplantation. Profiling relied on immunoSEQ multiplex PCR, and the TCRdb table lists in-frame clones only, not all of them. Here the sample spans about 97,000 clones, more than 80% being singletons. The material sequenced was PBMCs, taken roughly 410 days after intestinal transplant. The receptor source for this set is a human patient who received an intestinal transplant, so some T cells may come from the graft donor.

A single count supports this clone. The rearrangement links TRBV5-8 to TRBJ2-2; D call uncertain. This CDR3 has 16 residues. Trimming cost V 4 bases and J 4 bases, with 17 bases left between them. Germline V gives CDR1 SGHTS, CDR2 YDEGEE. The CDR3 DNA reads TGTGCCAGCAGCCCGTATACCATGGGCTCCACCGGGGAGCTGTTTTTT. Translation: CASSPYTMGSTGELFF.

The V and J genes are TRBV28 and TRBJ1-3; D remains ambiguous. The V and J ends lost 5 bases and 0 bases respectively, with 20 bases between them. Germline CDR1 MDHEN, CDR2 SYDVKM. The CDR3 sequence is 18 residues long. The DNA of the CDR3 is TGTGCCAGCAGTCCCCCGGGAGGTTTCGGGGACTCTGGAAACACCATATATTTT. It is translated as CASSPPGGFGDSGNTIYF.

This clone was counted only a few times. V is TRBV6-1 and J is TRBJ2-1, with D maybe TRBD2 (6 bases). Germline V gene lookup returns CDR1 MNHNS and CDR2 SASEGT. V was pared by 1 base and J by 4 bases, with 8 bases between. The length of the CDR3 is 14 residues. This chain's CDR3 is CASSEVAGYNEQFF. The CDR3 nucleotides are TGTGCCAGCAGTGAAGTGGCGGGGTACAATGAGCAGTTCTTC.

The chain is built from TRBV14 and TRBJ1-1, with D uncertain. Trimming left V 0 bases short and J 1 base short, with 3 bases between. The CDR3 contains 13 residues. The germline CDR1 and CDR2 sequences are SGHDN and FVKESK. The CDR3 DNA reads as TGTGCCAGCAGCCAAGACTGGAACACTGAAGCTTTCTTT. Its protein product is CASSQDWNTEAFF.

The chain couples TRBV11-3 to TRBJ1-2; D uncertain. There are 14 residues in the CDR3. From germline, CDR1 is SGHNT and CDR2 YENEEA. V was cut by 5 bases and J by 4 bases, with 14 bases left in between. CDR3: CASSEEEGGYGYTF. Written as DNA, the CDR3 is TGTGCCAGCAGCGAAGAGGAGGGAGGCTATGGCTACACCTTC.

This clone is labeled as medium-sized. The chain uses TRBV6-5 and TRBJ2-6; D ambiguous. CDR1 is MNHEY, CDR2 SVGAGI, per germline. Trimming pared 8 bases from V and 4 bases from J, leaving 12 bases between. The CDR3 totals 14 residues. The CDR3 DNA reads as TGTGCCAGCGGTCAGGTGTACGGGGCCAACGTCCTGACTTTC. Its translation: CASGQVYGANVLTF.

The V call is TRBV5-1, the J call TRBJ2-5; 8 bases are shared with TRBD2. The DNA end lines up better with TRBJ2-7; the J call may be wrong. The germline V gene encodes CDR1 SGHRS and CDR2 YFSETQ. The CDR3 totals 15 residues. CDR3 coding DNA: TGCGCCAGCAGCTTGGGCGGGGGGCCCTCCTACGAGCAGTACTTC. Translating it yields CASSLGGGPSYEQYF.

The chain couples TRBV4-1 to TRBJ2-3; tentatively, D is TRBD2 (6 bases). This CDR3 has 14 amino acids. Per germline, CDR1 MGHRA and CDR2 YSYEKL. V was clipped by 4 bases and J by 4 bases, with 12 bases between them. The CDR3 region has the DNA TGCGCCAGCAGCCCGGGCCCGGGGGCAGATACGCAGTATTTT. It encodes CASSPGPGADTQYF.

This clone has only one observation. The rearrangement links TRBV29-1 to TRBJ1-2; D is unresolved. CDR1 is SQVTM and CDR2 is ANQGSEA in the germline V gene. The ends were cut back, 7 bases at V and 7 bases at J, with 13 bases in the middle. The CDR3 totals 11 residues. In DNA form, the CDR3 reads TGCAGCGCGAGACAAAGTATTGGCTACACCTTC. Residues: CSARQSIGYTF.

The rearrangement uses TRBV6-5 and TRBJ1-1; 7 bases agree with TRBD1. Germline V CDR1 and CDR2: MNHEY, SVGAGI. The CDR3 sequence is 15 residues long. With 0 bases clipped from V and 8 bases from J, the junction kept 9 bases outside the gene matches. CDR3 protein: CASSYSRVGGHEAFF. The CDR3 DNA follows: TGTGCCAGCAGTTACTCAAGGGTAGGGGGCCACGAAGCTTTCTTT.

The J gene is TRBJ2-2, the V gene TRBV7-4; no clear D gene. CDR1 is SGHVT and CDR2 is SQSDAQ in the germline V gene. V was clipped by 7 bases and J by 3 bases, with 3 bases between them. The CDR3 extends over 11 amino acids. CDR3 nucleotides: TGTGCCAGCATCTACACCGGGGAGCTGTTTTTT. Residues: CASIYTGELFF.

The chain uses TRBV6-5 and TRBJ1-2, with D uncertain. Per germline, CDR1 MNHEY and CDR2 SVGAGI. This CDR3 region has 11 residues. Trimming removed 8 bases from V and 5 bases from J, with 9 bases in between. CDR3 residues: CASLGSYGYTF. In DNA form, the CDR3 reads TGTGCCAGCCTGGGGAGTTATGGCTACACCTTC.

This chain uses TRBV4-1 with TRBJ1-1, with a tentative D call TRBD1 (5 bases). The V and J ends lost 11 bases and 5 bases respectively, with 21 bases between them. In germline, CDR1 is MGHRA, CDR2 YSYEKL. This CDR3 has 14 amino acids. CDR3 residues: CAGRTVEGLTEAFF. CDR3 in DNA: TGCGCCGGTAGGACGGTGGAGGGGCTTACTGAAGCTTTCTTT.

The chain joins TRBV5-6 to TRBJ1-4; 7 positions match TRBD1. V lost 1 base and J lost 5; bases outside the gene matches: 11. The CDR3 loop spans 17 amino acids. Germline V CDR1 and CDR2: SGHDT, YYEEEE. The CDR3 sequence is CASSLRRTGTVNEKLFF. As DNA, the CDR3 is TGTGCCAGCAGCTTGCGCCGGACCGGGACAGTCAATGAAAAACTGTTTTTT.

V and J are TRBV7-9 and TRBJ2-2, with D unclear. From germline, CDR1 is SEHNR and CDR2 FQNEAQ (reference sequence). The CDR3 loop spans 14 amino acids. V shed 2 bases and J shed 2 bases, with 6 bases lying between them. CDR3 region: CASSLMLNTGELFF. In DNA, the CDR3 is TGTGCCAGCAGCTTAATGCTAAACACCGGGGAGCTGTTTTTT.

The J gene is TRBJ2-1, the V gene TRBV6-4; 8 bases map to TRBD1. CDR1 is MRHNA and CDR2 is SNTAGT in the germline V gene. The CDR3 has 16 amino acids. Trimming cost V 0 bases and J 3 bases; bases outside gene matches: 4. In nucleotides, the CDR3 is TGTGCCAGCAGTGACTCGGGGACAGGTGTCTACAATGAGCAGTTCTTC. This sequence encodes CASSDSGTGVYNEQFF.

This CDR3 is CASSLVQVNQPQHF. The CDR3 nucleotides are TGTGCCAGCAGCTTAGTGCAGGTCAATCAGCCCCAGCATTTT. V and J are TRBV11-2 and TRBJ1-5, with unresolved D. The CDR3 runs to 14 residues. With 1 base removed from V and 3 bases from J, the gap between germline ends came to 7 bases. Germline values: CDR1 SGHAT, CDR2 FQNNGV. Variable domain in full (rest from reference TRBV11-2 and TRBJ1-5): EAGVAQSPRYKIIEKRQSVAFWCNPISGHATLYWYQQILGQGPKLLIQFQNNGVVDDSQLPKDRFSAERLKGVDSTLKIQPAKLEDSAVYLCASSLVQVNQPQHFGDGTRLSIL.

The chain joins TRBV6-5 to TRBJ1-1; TRBD1 agrees at 7 bases. Looked up from germline, CDR1 is MNHEY and CDR2 is SVGAGI. The CDR3 runs 14 residues. Trimming removed 8 bases from V and 0 bases from J; junction bases left unmatched: 6. CDR3 nucleotide sequence: TGTGCCAGCGGGACAGTGGAGATGAACACTGAAGCTTTCTTT. It encodes CASGTVEMNTEAFF.

This clone appeared a single time. The chain joins TRBV6-1 to TRBJ1-5, with D possibly being TRBD1 (5 bases). The V gene's germline CDR1 is MNHNS and CDR2 SASEGT. The CDR3 extends over 14 amino acids. The V gene lost 2 bases and the J gene lost 9 bases, with 14 bases spanning the gap. This CDR3 is CASSELTAFGPQHF. The CDR3 DNA follows: TGTGCCAGCAGTGAATTGACAGCTTTTGGGCCCCAGCATTTT.

With respect to this clone: One junction end disagrees with the germline gene, perhaps due to a read error. The rearrangement joins TRBV2 to TRBJ2-6; possibly TRBD1 for D (6 bases). The CDR3 is 15 amino acids. Germline values: CDR1 SNHLY, CDR2 FYNNEI. The CDR3: CARRGSDSGANVLTF. CDR3 DNA sequence: TGTGCCCGCAGGGGCTCCGACTCTGGGGCCAACGTCCTGACTTTC.

The chain is built from TRBV7-8 and TRBJ1-5; 7 bases are a match to TRBD1. This CDR3 contains 14 residues. Trimming cost V 8 bases and J 7 bases; bases outside gene matches: 11. The germline CDR1 and CDR2 sequences are SGHVS and FQNEAQ. CDR3 loop: CASHRTGNRQPQHF. The CDR3 DNA reads TGTGCCAGCCATCGGACAGGCAATAGGCAGCCCCAGCATTTT.

This clone was counted a few times. The V and J genes are TRBV11-2 and TRBJ2-2, with 7 bases that match TRBD1. The length of the CDR3 is 15 residues. Germline values: CDR1 SGHAT, CDR2 FQNNGV. Unmatched junction bases numbered 6, after V lost 5 bases and J lost 3 bases. CDR3: CASSPDRDYTGELFF. The CDR3 bases are TGTGCCAGCAGCCCAGACAGGGATTACACCGGGGAGCTGTTTTTT. The variable domain in full, with the rest retrieved from reference TRBV11-2 and TRBJ2-2, is EAGVAQSPRYKIIEKRQSVAFWCNPISGHATLYWYQQILGQGPKLLIQFQNNGVVDDSQLPKDRFSAERLKGVDSTLKIQPAKLEDSAVYLCASSPDRDYTGELFFGEGSRLTVL.

The V gene is TRBV6-4, the J gene TRBJ1-5; the D gene is possibly TRBD1 (5 bases). CDR3 length: 15 amino acids. The germline CDR1 and CDR2 sequences are MRHNA and SNTAGT. With 6 bases removed from V and 5 bases from J, the gap between germline ends came to 17 bases. CDR3 nucleotides: TGTGCCAGCAGCGGCTTAGGGACGAGGGATCAGCCCCAGCATTTT. It translates to CASSGLGTRDQPQHF.

This clone was found once. The chain links TRBV19 to TRBJ1-4; D is possibly TRBD1 (5 bases). Trimming left V 5 bases short and J 9 bases short, with 19 bases between. This CDR3 region has 15 residues. The germline V gene encodes CDR1 LNHDA and CDR2 SQIVND (reference sequence). The CDR3, as DNA: TGTGCCAGTAGTCTCGTCAAGGGGACTTCCCAAAAACTGTTTTTT. It is translated as CASSLVKGTSQKLFF.

This chain joins TRBV29-1 and TRBJ1-1; a weak D match, TRBD1 (5 bases). Trimming pared 7 bases from V and 1 base from J, leaving 10 bases between. This CDR3 contains 12 residues. The germline V gene encodes CDR1 SQVTM and CDR2 ANQGSEA. In DNA, the CDR3 is TGCAGCGGGGGACGGGAGAACACTGAAGCTTTCTTT. This gives the protein CSGGRENTEAFF.

V and J are TRBV19 and TRBJ1-2; maybe TRBD1 (6 bases). The CDR3 is made up of 13 amino acids. V lost 3 bases and J 4 bases, leaving 9 bases between the germline ends. CDR1 and CDR2 (germline): LNHDA, SQIVND (reference sequence). CDR3 bases: TGTGCCAGTAGTATCGGGACAATCTATGGCTACACCTTC. The encoded protein is CASSIGTIYGYTF.

This chain connects TRBV11-2 to TRBJ2-1, with a weak D call TRBD2 (6 bases). This CDR3 contains 15 residues. Germline V CDR1 and CDR2: SGHAT, FQNNGV. The ends were cut back, 5 bases at V and 5 bases at J, with 16 bases in the middle. CDR3 nucleotides: TGTGCCAGCAGCCGGGGGTGGGGCACCGACAATGAGCAGTTCTTC. Translation gives CASSRGWGTDNEQFF.

This chain connects TRBV5-1 to TRBJ2-1; D could derive from TRBD1 or TRBD2 (5 bases each). V was shortened by 0 bases and J by 0 bases, with 7 bases between the two germline ends. Per germline, CDR1 SGHRS and CDR2 YFSETQ. This CDR3 is built from 15 residues. The CDR3 sequence: CASSLVGTSYNEQFF. In DNA, the CDR3 is TGCGCCAGCAGCTTGGTGGGGACCTCCTACAATGAGCAGTTCTTC.